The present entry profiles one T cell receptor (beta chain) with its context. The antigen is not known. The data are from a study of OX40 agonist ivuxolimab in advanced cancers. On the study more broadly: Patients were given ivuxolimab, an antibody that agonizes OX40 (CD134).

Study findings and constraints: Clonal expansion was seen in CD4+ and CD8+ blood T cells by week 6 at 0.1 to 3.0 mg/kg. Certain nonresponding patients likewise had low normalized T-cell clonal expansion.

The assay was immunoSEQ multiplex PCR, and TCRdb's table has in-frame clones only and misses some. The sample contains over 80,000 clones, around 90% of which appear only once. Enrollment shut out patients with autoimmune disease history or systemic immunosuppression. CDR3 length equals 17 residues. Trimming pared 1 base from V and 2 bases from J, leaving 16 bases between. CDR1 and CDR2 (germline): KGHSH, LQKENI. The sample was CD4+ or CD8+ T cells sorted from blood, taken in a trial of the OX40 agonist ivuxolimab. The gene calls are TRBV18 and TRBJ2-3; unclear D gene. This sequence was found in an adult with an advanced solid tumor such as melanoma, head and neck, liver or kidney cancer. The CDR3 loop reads CASSPLAKAQTTDTQYF. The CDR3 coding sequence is TGTGCCAGCTCACCACTTGCGAAGGCACAGACCACAGATACGCAGTATTTT. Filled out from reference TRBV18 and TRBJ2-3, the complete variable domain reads NAGVMQNPRHLVRRRGQEARLRCSPMKGHSHVYWYRQLPEEGLKFMVYLQKENIIDESGMPKERFSAEFPKEGPSILRIQQVVRGDSAAYFCASSPLAKAQTTDTQYFGPGTRLTVL.